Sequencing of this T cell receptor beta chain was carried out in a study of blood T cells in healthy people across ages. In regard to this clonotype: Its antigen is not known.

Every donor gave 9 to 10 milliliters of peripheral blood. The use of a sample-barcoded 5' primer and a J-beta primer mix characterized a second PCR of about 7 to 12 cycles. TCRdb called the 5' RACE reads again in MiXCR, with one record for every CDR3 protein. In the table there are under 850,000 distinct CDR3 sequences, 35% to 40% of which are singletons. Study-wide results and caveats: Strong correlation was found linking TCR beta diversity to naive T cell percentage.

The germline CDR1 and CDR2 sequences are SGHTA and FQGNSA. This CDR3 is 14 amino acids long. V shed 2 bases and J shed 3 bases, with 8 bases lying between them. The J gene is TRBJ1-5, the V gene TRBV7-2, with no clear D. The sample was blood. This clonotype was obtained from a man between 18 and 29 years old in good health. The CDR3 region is CASSLWLPNQPQHF. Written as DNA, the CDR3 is TGTGCCAGCAGCTTATGGCTCCCCAATCAGCCCCAGCATTTT.